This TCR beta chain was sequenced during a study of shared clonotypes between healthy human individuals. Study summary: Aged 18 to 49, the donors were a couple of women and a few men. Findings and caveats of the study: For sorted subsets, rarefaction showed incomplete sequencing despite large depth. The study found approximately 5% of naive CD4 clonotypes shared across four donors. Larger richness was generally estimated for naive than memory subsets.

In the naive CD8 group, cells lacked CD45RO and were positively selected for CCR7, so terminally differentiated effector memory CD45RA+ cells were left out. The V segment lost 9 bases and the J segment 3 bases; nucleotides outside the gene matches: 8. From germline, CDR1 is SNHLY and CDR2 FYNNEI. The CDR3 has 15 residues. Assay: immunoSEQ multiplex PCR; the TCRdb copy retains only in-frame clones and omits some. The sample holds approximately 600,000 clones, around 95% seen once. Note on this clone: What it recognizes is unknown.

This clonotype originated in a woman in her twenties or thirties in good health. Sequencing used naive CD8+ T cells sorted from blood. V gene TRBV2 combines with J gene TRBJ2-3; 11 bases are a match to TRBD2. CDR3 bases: TGTGCCAGACCGGGACTAGCGGTCGGAACAGATACGCAGTATTTT. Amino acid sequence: CARPGLAVGTDTQYF. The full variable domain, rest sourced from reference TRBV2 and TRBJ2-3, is EPEVTQTPSHQVTQMGQEVILRCVPISNHLYFYWYRQILGQKVEFLVSFYNNEISEKSEIFDDQFSVERPDGSNFTLKIRSTKLEDSAMYFCARPGLAVGTDTQYFGPGTRLTVL.